This TCR beta chain was identified during a study of blood T cells in healthy people across ages. Through a sample-barcoded 5' primer and a J-beta primer mix, a second PCR was run for about 6 to 11 cycles. A single record per CDR3 protein comes from TCRdb applying MiXCR to the 5' RACE reads. Found here are about 970,000 distinct CDR3 sequences, about 51% of them singletons; the top ten hold over 20%. There are a few counts of this clonotype. The length of the CDR3 is 13 residues. V was clipped by 7 bases and J by 2 bases, with 13 bases between them. CDR1 and CDR2 (germline): SQVTM, ANQGSEA. Sequences were obtained from blood. This receptor was taken from a woman aged 55-70 years in good health. The V gene is TRBV29-1, the J gene TRBJ2-3, with a tentative D call TRBD1 (6 bases). The chain's CDR3 is CSANREFTDTQYF. The DNA of the CDR3 is TGCAGCGCCAACAGGGAATTCACAGATACGCAGTATTTT.